This is a list of T cell receptor beta chains from one sample in a study of T cells after somatic rescue of genetic block. Only in-frame clones appear in the TCRdb table, and some are missing; sequencing was by immunoSEQ multiplex PCR. The sample records tens of thousands of clones, around 92% being singletons. The sequenced sample was peripheral blood mononuclear cells (PBMCs). These receptors all come from a man in his forties. Both conserved end residues are part of each CDR3. The D gene is left open where the match is weak. Clone size is stated in some rows and not others, as once, few, many or a class when expanded.

v_gene,j_gene,d_gene,abundance,CDR3nt,CDR3aa
TRBV5-4,TRBJ2-1,TRBD2,.,TGTGCCAGCAGCTTGGCCAAGACTAGCGGGGCGTTTTACAATGAGCAGTTCTTC,CASSLAKTSGAFYNEQFF
TRBV6-5,TRBJ2-5,TRBD1,.,TGTGCCAGCAGTTACTCGTTTGCAGGGGGCAGGGAGACCCAGTACTTC,CASSYSFAGGRETQYF
TRBV5-6,TRBJ2-1,.,.,TGTGCCAGCAGCGATTCTCGGGGGACCCAATACAATGAGCAGTTCTTC,CASSDSRGTQYNEQFF
TRBV2,TRBJ1-5,TRBD1,.,TGTGCCAGCAGTGTACAGGGGGCGAATCAGCCCCAGCATTTT,CASSVQGANQPQHF
TRBV4-3,TRBJ2-2,.,.,TGCGCCAGCAGGAATATAGCGGAGAACACCGGGGAGCTGTTTTTT,CASRNIAENTGELFF
TRBV7-8,TRBJ1-1,TRBD1,.,TGTGCCAGCAGCTTACCAAAGACAGGGACGGACACTGAAGCTTTCTTT,CASSLPKTGTDTEAFF
TRBV10-2,TRBJ2-7,.,.,TGCGCCAGCAGTGGCAGAAACAGCGAGTACGAGCAGTACTTC,CASSGRNSEYEQYF
TRBV11-2,TRBJ1-1,.,.,TGTGCCAGCAGCTTGTTAAACACTGAAGCTTTCTTT,CASSLLNTEAFF
TRBV4-2,TRBJ1-5,.,.,TGTGCCAGCAGCCAAGATCCCCTCGACGCGGTCTTGAGCAATCAGCCCCAGCATTTT,CASSQDPLDAVLSNQPQHF
TRBV19,TRBJ2-5,.,.,TGCGCCAGCGCGGGGCAATCTCGGGAGACCCAGTACTTC,CASAGQSRETQYF
TRBV30,TRBJ1-2,TRBD1,.,TGTGCCTGGAGTGTATTTCCGACAGGGTATGGCTACACCTTC,CAWSVFPTGYGYTF
TRBV6-1,TRBJ2-7,TRBD1,.,TGTGCCAGCAGTGAACGTGGGACAGGGGGCTCCGAGCAGTACTTC,CASSERGTGGSEQYF
TRBV6-5,TRBJ1-5,.,.,TGTGCCAGCAGTTTACTACAGGGACGGCAGCCCCAGCATTTT,CASSLLQGRQPQHF
TRBV16,TRBJ1-6,TRBD1,.,TGTGCCAGCAGCTTACCGGGACAGGATAATTCACCCCTCCACTTT,CASSLPGQDNSPLHF
TRBV2,TRBJ1-6,.,.,TGTGCCAGTCTCCGGACTACTCGGGGTTCACCCCTCCACTTT,CASLRTTRGSPLHF
TRBV27,TRBJ1-5,.,.,TGTGCCAGCAGTTTATTAGCCAATCAGCCCCAGCATTTT,CASSLLANQPQHF
TRBV27,TRBJ2-1,.,.,TGTGCCAGCAAGCTAAACGGAAACAATGAGCAGTTCTTC,CASKLNGNNEQFF
TRBV5-8,TRBJ2-1,TRBD1,.,TGTGCCAGCAGCTTCAGGGGGCGGTTGTATGAGCAGTTCTTC,CASSFRGRLYEQFF
TRBV6-6,TRBJ2-4,.,.,TGTGCCAGCAGTTGGTCCGGATCCCAAAACATTCAGTACTTC,CASSWSGSQNIQYF
TRBV27,TRBJ2-1,.,once,TGTGCCAGCAGAAAGGGCGGTACCTACAATGAGCAGTTCTTC,CASRKGGTYNEQFF
TRBV19,TRBJ2-3,.,.,TGTGCCAGTAGTATCGGGCAAACTAGCACAGATACGCAGTATTTT,CASSIGQTSTDTQYF
TRBV10-3,TRBJ2-7,TRBD1,.,TGTGCCATCAGAGGACAGGGGGCGTATGAGCAGTACTTC,CAIRGQGAYEQYF
TRBV13,TRBJ2-1,TRBD2,.,TGTGCCAGCAGCCTCGGGAGGGTAGCGGGAGTCTACAATGAGCAGTTCTTC,CASSLGRVAGVYNEQFF
TRBV19,TRBJ2-2,.,once,TGTGCCAGTAGGAACCAGGCGAACACCGGGGAGCTGTTTTTT,CASRNQANTGELFF
TRBV18,TRBJ2-2,.,once,TGTGCCAGCTCACCCCGACTGAACACCGGGGAGCTGTTTTTT,CASSPRLNTGELFF
TRBV7-2,TRBJ2-4,.,.,TGTGCCAGCAGCTTATCACAGGGTGTCGTTGAAAACATTCAGTACTTC,CASSLSQGVVENIQYF
TRBV11-2,TRBJ2-7,.,.,TGTGCCAGCAGCTTGAACAGGCCCCCCTACGAGCAGTACTTC,CASSLNRPPYEQYF
TRBV7-3,TRBJ2-3,.,.,TGTGCCAGCAGCTTAAATTCCGGGGATACGCAGTATTTT,CASSLNSGDTQYF
TRBV7-9,TRBJ2-1,.,.,TGTGCCAGCAGCTTAGTGAGCTACAATGAGCAGTTCTTC,CASSLVSYNEQFF
TRBV4-3,TRBJ2-1,TRBD2,.,TGCGCCAGCAGCCAAGATTTAGCGGGAACCTACAATGAGCAGTTCTTC,CASSQDLAGTYNEQFF
TRBV2,TRBJ1-5,.,.,TGTGCCAGCAGTGTACAGGGAAACAATCAGCCCCAGCATTTT,CASSVQGNNQPQHF
TRBV7-2,TRBJ2-5,.,.,TGTGCCAGCAGCCCGAGGGAGACCCAGTACTTC,CASSPRETQYF
TRBV9,TRBJ2-3,.,.,TGTGCCAGCAGCGTAGCGGGGCGGGACCAAATCACAGATACGCAGTATTTT,CASSVAGRDQITDTQYF
TRBV9,TRBJ1-2,TRBD1,.,TGTGCCAGCAGCGTAGGAGGACAGGGGGCGCAGCAGTATGGCTACACCTTC,CASSVGGQGAQQYGYTF
TRBV28,TRBJ1-5,.,.,TGTGCCAGCAGACGAAACCAATTAAATCAGCCCCAGCATTTT,CASRRNQLNQPQHF
TRBV7-8,TRBJ1-4,.,.,TGTGCCAGCAGCTTAGGGGGCCGTAAGATGGGGAAACTGTTTTTT,CASSLGGRKMGKLFF
TRBV7-9,TRBJ2-2,.,.,TGTGCCAGCAGCTTAGGGGCAACCGACACCGGGGAGCTGTTTTTT,CASSLGATDTGELFF